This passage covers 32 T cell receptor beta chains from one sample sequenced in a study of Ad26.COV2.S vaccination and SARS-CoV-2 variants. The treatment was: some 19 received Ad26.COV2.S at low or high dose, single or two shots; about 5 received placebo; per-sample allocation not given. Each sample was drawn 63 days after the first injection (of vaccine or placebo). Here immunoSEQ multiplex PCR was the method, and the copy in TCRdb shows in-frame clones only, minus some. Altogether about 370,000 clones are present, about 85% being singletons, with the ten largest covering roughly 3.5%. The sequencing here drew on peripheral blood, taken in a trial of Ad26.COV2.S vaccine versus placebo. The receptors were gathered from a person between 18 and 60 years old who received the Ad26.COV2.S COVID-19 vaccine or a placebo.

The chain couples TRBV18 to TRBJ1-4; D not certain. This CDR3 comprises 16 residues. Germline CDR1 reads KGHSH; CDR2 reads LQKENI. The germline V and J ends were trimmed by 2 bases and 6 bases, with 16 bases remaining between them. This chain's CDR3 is CASSPNEGEADEKLFF. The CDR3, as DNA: TGTGCCAGCTCACCAAATGAGGGCGAGGCGGATGAAAAACTGTTTTTT.

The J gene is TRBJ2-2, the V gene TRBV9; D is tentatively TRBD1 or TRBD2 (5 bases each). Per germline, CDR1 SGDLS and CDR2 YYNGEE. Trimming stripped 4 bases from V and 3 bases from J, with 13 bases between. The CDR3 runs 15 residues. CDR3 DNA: TGTGCCAGCAGCCCCCGGTGGGACCACACCGGGGAGCTGTTTTTT. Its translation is CASSPRWDHTGELFF.

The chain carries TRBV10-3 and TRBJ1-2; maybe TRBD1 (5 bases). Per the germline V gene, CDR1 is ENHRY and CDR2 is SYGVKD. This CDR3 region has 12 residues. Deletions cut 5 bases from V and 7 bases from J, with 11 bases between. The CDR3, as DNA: TGTGCCATCAGTTACCCGGACACTGGCTACACCTTC. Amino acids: CAISYPDTGYTF.

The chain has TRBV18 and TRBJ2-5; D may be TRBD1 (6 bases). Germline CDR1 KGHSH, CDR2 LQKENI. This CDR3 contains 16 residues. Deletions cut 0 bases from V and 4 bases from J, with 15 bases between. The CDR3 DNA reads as TGTGCCAGCTCACCACCGGGTACAGGGATAGGAGAGACCCAGTACTTC. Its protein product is CASSPPGTGIGETQYF.

CDR3 sequence reads: CSVEVSGGEKLFF. CDR3 nucleotide sequence: TGCAGCGTTGAAGTATCCGGCGGTGAAAAACTGTTTTTT. This sequence joins TRBV29-1 and TRBJ1-4; D is ambiguous. This CDR3 spans 13 amino acids. The ends were cut back, 1 base at V and 7 bases at J, with 10 bases in the middle. CDR1 is SQVTM, CDR2 ANQGSEA, per germline.

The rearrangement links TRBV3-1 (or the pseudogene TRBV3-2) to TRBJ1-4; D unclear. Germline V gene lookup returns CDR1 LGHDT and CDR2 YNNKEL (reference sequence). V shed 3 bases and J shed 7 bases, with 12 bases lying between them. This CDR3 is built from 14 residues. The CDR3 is CASSHRFLTEKLFF. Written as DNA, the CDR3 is TGTGCCAGCAGCCACCGGTTCTTAACTGAAAAACTGTTTTTT.

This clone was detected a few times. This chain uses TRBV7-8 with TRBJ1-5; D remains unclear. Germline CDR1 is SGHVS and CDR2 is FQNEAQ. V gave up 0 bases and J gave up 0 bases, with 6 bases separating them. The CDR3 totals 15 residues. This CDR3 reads CASSLARLSNQPQHF. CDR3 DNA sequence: TGTGCCAGCAGCTTAGCGCGGCTTAGCAATCAGCCCCAGCATTTT.

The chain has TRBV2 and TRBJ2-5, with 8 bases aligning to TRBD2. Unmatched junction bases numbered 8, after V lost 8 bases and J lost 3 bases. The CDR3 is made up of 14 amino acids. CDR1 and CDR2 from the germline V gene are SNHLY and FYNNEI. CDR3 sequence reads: CASRGGLSEETQYF. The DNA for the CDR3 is TGTGCCAGCCGGGGGGGTCTATCCGAAGAGACCCAGTACTTC.

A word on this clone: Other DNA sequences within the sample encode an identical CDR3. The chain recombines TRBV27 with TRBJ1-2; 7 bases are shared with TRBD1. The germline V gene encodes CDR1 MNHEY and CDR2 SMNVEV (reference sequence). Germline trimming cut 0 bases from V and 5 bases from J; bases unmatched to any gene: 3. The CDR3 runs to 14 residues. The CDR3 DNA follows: TGTGCCAGCAGTTTATCGGGGACAGCGTATGGCTACACCTTC. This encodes CASSLSGTAYGYTF.

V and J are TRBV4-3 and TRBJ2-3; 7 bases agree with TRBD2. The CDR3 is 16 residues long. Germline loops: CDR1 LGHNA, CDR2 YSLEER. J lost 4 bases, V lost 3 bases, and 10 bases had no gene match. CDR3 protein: CASSQFSGVLADTQYF. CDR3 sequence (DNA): TGCGCCAGCAGCCAGTTCAGCGGGGTCCTGGCAGATACGCAGTATTTT.

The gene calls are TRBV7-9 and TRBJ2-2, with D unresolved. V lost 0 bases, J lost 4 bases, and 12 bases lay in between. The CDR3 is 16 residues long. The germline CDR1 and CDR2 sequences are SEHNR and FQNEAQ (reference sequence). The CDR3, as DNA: TGTGCCAGCAGCTTAGCGACCGAAGGGTCCACCGGGGAGCTGTTTTTT. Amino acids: CASSLATEGSTGELFF.

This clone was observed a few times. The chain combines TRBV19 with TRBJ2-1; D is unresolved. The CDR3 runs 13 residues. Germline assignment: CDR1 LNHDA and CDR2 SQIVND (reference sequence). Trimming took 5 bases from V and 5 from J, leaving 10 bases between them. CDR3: CASSFGRDNEQFF. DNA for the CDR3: TGTGCCAGTAGTTTCGGACGAGACAATGAGCAGTTCTTC. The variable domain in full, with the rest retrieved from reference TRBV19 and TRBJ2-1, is DGGITQSPKYLFRKEGQNVTLSCEQNLNHDAMYWYRQDPGQGLRLIYYSQIVNDFQKGDIAEGYSVSREKKESFPLTVTSAQKNPTAFYLCASSFGRDNEQFFGPGTRLTVL.

The CDR3 sequence is CAGPILGSQETQYF. Here the CDR3 DNA reads TGTGCCGGCCCGATTCTGGGCAGCCAAGAGACCCAGTACTTC. This chain links TRBV21-1 with TRBJ2-5; the tabulated D call, TRBD1, remains unverified against the DNA. TRBV21-1 is an annotated pseudogene. This CDR3 region has 14 residues.

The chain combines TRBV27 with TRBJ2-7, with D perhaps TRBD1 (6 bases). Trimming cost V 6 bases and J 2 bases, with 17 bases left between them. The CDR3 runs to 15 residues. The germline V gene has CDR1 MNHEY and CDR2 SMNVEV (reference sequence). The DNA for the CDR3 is TGTGCCAGCAGGGGGATTTGGACAGAACCCTACGAGCAGTACTTC. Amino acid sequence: CASRGIWTEPYEQYF.

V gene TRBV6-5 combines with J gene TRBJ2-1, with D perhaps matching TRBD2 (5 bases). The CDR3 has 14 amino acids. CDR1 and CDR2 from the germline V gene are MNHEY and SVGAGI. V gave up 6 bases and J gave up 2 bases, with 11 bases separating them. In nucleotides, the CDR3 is TGTGCCAGCAGAGGAGAGGGAACCTACAATGAGCAGTTCTTC. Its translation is CASRGEGTYNEQFF.

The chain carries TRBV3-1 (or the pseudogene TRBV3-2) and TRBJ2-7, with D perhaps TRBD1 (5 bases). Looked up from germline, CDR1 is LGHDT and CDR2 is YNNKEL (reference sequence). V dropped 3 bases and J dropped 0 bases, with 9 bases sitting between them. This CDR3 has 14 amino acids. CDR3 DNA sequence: TGTGCCAGCAGCCACGACAGTAACTCCTACGAGCAGTACTTC. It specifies CASSHDSNSYEQYF.

The CDR3 protein is CASSFVQGVWQYF. Written as DNA, the CDR3 is TGTGCCAGCAGCTTCGTACAGGGGGTATGGCAGTACTTC. The chain carries TRBV7-2 and TRBJ2-7; 8 bases line up with TRBD1. Germline V gives CDR1 SGHTA, CDR2 FQGNSA. This CDR3 has 13 residues. V shed 3 bases and J 9 bases; nucleotides not matched to a gene: 7.

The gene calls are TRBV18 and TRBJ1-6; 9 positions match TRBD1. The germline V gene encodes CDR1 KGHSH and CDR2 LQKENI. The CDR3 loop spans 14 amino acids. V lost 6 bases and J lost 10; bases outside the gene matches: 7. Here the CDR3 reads CASSSGTGNSPLHF. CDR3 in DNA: TGTGCCAGCTCTTCCGGGACAGGGAACTCACCCCTCCACTTT.

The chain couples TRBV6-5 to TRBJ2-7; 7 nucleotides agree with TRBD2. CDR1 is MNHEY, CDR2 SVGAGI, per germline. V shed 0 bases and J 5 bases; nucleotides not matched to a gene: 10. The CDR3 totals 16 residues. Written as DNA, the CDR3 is TGTGCCAGCAGTTACTCGAAGTCAGGGAGGGTTAACGAGCAGTACTTC. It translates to CASSYSKSGRVNEQYF.

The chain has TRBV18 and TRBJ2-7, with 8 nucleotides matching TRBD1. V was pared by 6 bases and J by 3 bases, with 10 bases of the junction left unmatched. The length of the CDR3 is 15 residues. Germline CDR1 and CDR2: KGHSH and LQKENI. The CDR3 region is CASSSDREDVYEQYF. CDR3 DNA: TGTGCCAGCTCGTCGGACAGGGAGGATGTCTACGAGCAGTACTTC.

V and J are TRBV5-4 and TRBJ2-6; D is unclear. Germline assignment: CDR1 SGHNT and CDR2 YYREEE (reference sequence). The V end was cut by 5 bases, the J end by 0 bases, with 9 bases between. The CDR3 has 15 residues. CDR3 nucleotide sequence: TGTGCCAGCAGACCGGACGGCTCTGGGGCCAACGTCCTGACTTTC. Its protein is CASRPDGSGANVLTF. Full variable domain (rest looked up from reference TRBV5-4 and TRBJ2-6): ETGVTQSPTHLIKTRGQQVTLRCSSQSGHNTVSWYQQALGQGPQFIFQYYREEENGRGNFPPRFSGLQFPNYSSELNVNALELDDSALYLCASRPDGSGANVLTFGAGSRLTVL.

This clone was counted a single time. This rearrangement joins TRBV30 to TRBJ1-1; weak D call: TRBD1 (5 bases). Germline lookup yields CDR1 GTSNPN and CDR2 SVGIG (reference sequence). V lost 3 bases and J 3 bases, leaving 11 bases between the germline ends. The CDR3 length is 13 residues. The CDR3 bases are TGTGCCTGGAGCCCGGGGCCTCACACTGAAGCTTTCTTT. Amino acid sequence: CAWSPGPHTEAFF.

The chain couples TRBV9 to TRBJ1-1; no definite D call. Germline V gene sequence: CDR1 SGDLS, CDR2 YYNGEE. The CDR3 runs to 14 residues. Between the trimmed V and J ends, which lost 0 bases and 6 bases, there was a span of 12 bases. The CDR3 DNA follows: TGTGCCAGCAGCGTAGAGGCAGCGGGCGCTGAAGCTTTCTTT. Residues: CASSVEAAGAEAFF.

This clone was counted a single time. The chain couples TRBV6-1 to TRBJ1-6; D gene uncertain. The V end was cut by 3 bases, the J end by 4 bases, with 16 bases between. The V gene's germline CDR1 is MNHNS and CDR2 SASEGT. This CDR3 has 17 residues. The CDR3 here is CASSDGLPGWYNSPLHF. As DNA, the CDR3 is TGTGCCAGCAGTGATGGCCTACCCGGGTGGTATAATTCACCCCTCCACTTT.

CDR3 sequence reads: CASSEEFSGQGLHEQFF. CDR3 coding DNA: TGTGCCAGCAGTGAAGAGTTTTCGGGACAGGGTCTCCATGAGCAGTTCTTC. This chain joins TRBV6-1 and TRBJ2-1, with 9 nucleotides matching TRBD1. The germline V gene has CDR1 MNHNS and CDR2 SASEGT. V dropped 1 base and J dropped 8; count of bases not matched to a gene: 12. CDR3 length: 17 residues.

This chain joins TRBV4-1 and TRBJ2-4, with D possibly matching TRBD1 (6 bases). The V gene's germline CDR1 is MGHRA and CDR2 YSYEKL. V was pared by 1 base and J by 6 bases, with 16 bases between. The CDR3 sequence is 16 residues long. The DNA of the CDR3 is TGCGCCAGCAGCCAAGTCACAGGGCCCGGTTTAAACATTCAGTACTTC. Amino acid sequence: CASSQVTGPGLNIQYF.

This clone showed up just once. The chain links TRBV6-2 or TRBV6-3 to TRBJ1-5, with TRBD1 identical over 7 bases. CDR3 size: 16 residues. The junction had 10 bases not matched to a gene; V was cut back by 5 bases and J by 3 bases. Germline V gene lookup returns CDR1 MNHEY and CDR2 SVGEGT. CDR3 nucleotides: TGTGCCAGCAGTACGAAGGACAGGCGATTCAATCAGCCCCAGCATTTT. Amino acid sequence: CASSTKDRRFNQPQHF.

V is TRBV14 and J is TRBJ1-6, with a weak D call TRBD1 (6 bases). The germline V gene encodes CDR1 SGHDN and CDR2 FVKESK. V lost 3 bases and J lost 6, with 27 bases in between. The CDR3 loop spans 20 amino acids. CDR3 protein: CASSHQGWSIFRRGNSPLHF. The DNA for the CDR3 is TGTGCCAGCAGCCATCAAGGTTGGAGTATATTCCGCAGGGGTAATTCACCCCTCCACTTT.

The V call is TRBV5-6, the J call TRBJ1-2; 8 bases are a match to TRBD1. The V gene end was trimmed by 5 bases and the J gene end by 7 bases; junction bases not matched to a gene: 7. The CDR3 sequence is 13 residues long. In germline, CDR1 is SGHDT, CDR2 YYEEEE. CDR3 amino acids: CASRIQGAGGYTF. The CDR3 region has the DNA TGTGCCAGCAGAATTCAGGGGGCTGGTGGCTACACCTTC.

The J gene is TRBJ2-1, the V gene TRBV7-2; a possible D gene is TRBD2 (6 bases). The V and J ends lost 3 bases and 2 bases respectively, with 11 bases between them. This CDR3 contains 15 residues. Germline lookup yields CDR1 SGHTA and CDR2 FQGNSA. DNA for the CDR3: TGTGCCAGCAGCTTGGCCGGGGGAGCCTACAATGAGCAGTTCTTC. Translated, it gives CASSLAGGAYNEQFF.

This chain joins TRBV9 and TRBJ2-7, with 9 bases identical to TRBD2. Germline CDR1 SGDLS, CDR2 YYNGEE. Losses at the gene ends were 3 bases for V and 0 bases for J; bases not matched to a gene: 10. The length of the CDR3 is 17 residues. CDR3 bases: TGTGCCAGCAGCGGACCCTTAGCGGGGGCCAGCTCCTACGAGCAGTACTTC. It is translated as CASSGPLAGASSYEQYF.

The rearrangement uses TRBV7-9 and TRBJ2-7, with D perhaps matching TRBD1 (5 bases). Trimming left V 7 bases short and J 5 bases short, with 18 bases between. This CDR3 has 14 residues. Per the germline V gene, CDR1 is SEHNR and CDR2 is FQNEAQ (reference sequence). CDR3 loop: CASNPPSIRDEQYF. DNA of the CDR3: TGTGCCAGCAACCCTCCCTCTATCAGGGACGAGCAGTACTTC.